The present entry profiles one T cell receptor beta chain with its context. Its specificity is not known. Samples were taken several times over chemoradiotherapy. The record originates from a study of chemoradiotherapy in HPV16-positive cancers. Study conclusions and caveats: In HPV16-positive patients, HPV-responsive T-cell expansion tracked better recurrence-free survival.

This CDR3 is built from 14 residues. In germline, CDR1 is SGHDN, CDR2 FVKESK. The V and J ends lost 3 bases and 6 bases respectively, with 15 bases between them. TCRdb keeps only in-frame clones here, not all; method: immunoSEQ multiplex PCR. The sample shows fewer than 40,000 clones, 92% of them seen only once. This sequence originates from a human donor with HPV-associated anogenital cancer. V usage is TRBV14 and J usage is TRBJ2-7; no reliable D call. The material was blood, obtained from a patient who underwent chemoradiotherapy. The CDR3: CASSHHLDLGEQYF. The DNA for the CDR3 is TGTGCCAGCAGCCACCATCTAGATCTCGGCGAGCAGTACTTC.